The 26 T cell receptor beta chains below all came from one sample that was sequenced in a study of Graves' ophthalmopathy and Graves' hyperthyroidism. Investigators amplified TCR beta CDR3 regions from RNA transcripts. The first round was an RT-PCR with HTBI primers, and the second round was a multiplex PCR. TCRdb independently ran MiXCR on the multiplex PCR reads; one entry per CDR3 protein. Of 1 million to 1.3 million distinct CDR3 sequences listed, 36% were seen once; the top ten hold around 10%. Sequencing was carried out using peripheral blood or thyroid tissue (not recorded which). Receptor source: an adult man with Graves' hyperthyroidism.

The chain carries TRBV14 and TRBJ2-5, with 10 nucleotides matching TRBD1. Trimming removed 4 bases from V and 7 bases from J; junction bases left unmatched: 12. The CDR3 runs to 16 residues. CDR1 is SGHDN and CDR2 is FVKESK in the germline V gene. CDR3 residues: CASSPPGTGALGTQYF. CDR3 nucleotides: TGTGCCAGCAGCCCACCCGGGACAGGGGCACTAGGGACCCAGTACTTC.

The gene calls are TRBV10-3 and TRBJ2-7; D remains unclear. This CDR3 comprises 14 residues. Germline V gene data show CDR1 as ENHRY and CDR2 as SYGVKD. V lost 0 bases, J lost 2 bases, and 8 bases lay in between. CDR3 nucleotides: TGTGCCATCAGTGAGTCGGGAAACCCCTACGAGCAGTACTTC. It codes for CAISESGNPYEQYF.

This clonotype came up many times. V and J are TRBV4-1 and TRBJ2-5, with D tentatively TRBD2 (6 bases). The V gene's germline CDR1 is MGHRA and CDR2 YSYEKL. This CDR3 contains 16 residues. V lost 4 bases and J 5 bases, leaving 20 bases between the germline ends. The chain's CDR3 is CASSPDGGNPMETQYF. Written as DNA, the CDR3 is TGCGCCAGCAGCCCCGACGGCGGGAACCCCATGGAGACCCAGTACTTC.

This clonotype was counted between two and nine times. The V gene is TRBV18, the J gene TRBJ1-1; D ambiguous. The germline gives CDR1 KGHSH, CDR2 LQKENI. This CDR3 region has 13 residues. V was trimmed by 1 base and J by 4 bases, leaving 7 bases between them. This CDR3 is CASSPRALTEAFF. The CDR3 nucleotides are TGTGCCAGCTCACCACGGGCACTCACTGAAGCTTTCTTT.

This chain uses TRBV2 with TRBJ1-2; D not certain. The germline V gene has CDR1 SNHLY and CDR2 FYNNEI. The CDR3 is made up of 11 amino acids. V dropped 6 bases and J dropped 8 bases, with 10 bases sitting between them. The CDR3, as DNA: TGTGCCAGCAGCTCCTGGAGAGGCTACACCTTC. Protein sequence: CASSSWRGYTF. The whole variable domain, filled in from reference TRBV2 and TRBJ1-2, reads EPEVTQTPSHQVTQMGQEVILRCVPISNHLYFYWYRQILGQKVEFLVSFYNNEISEKSEIFDDQFSVERPDGSNFTLKIRSTKLEDSAMYFCASSSWRGYTFGSGTRLTVV.

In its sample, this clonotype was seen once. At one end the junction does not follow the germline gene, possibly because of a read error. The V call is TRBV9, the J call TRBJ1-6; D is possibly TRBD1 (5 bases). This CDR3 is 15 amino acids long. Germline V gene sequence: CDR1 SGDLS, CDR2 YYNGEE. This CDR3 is CASSLRGLDNSPPHF. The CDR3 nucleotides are TGTGCCAGCAGCCTACGGGGACTCGATAATTCACCCCCCCACTTT.

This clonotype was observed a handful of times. In DNA form, the CDR3 reads TGCAGTGCTAGAGATTCTAAGGAAGCTAACTATGGCTACACCTTC. The encoded protein is CSARDSKEANYGYTF. The rearrangement links TRBV20-1 to TRBJ1-2; D unresolved. The CDR3 extends over 15 amino acids. V gave up 0 bases and J gave up 0 bases, with 11 bases separating them. Germline lookup yields CDR1 DFQATT and CDR2 SNEGSKA (reference sequence).

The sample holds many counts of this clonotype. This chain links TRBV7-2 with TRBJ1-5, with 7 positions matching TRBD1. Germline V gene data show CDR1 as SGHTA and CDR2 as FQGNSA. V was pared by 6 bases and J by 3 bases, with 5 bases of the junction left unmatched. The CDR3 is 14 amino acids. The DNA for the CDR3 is TGTGCCAGCAGACCAGGGGGGATCAATCAGCCCCAGCATTTT. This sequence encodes CASRPGGINQPQHF.

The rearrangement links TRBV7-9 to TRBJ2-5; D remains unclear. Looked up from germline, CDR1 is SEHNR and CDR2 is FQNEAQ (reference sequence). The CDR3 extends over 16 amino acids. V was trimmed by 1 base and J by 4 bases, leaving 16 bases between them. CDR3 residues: CASSLGSGSFLETQYF. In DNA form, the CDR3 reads TGTGCCAGCAGCTTAGGCAGTGGTAGCTTCCTAGAGACCCAGTACTTC.

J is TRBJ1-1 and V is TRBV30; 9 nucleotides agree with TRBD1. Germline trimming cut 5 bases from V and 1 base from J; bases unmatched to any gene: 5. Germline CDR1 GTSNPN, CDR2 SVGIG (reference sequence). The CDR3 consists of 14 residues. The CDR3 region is CAWGSGQGNTEAFF. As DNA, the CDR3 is TGTGCCTGGGGATCGGGACAGGGGAACACTGAAGCTTTCTTT.

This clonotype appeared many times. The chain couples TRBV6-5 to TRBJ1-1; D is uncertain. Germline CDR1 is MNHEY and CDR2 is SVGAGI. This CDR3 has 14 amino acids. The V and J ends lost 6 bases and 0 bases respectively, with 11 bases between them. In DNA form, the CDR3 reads TGTGCCAGCAGCAACACAGCTATGAACACTGAAGCTTTCTTT. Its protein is CASSNTAMNTEAFF.

The CDR3 nucleotides are TGCAGTGCTAAGTGGGGAGCGGGGGGACAGACCCAGTACTTC. This codes for CSAKWGAGGQTQYF. The rearrangement joins TRBV20-1 to TRBJ2-5; 9 bases line up with TRBD2. The germline V gene has CDR1 DFQATT and CDR2 SNEGSKA (reference sequence). The CDR3 length is 14 residues. The junction had 9 bases not matched to a gene; V was cut back by 4 bases and J by 6 bases.

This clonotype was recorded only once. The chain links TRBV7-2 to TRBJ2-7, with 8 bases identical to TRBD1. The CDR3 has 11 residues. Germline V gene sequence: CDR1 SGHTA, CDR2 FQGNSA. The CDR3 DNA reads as TGTGCTACAGGGGGTTCCTACGAGCAGTACTTC. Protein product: CATGGSYEQYF.

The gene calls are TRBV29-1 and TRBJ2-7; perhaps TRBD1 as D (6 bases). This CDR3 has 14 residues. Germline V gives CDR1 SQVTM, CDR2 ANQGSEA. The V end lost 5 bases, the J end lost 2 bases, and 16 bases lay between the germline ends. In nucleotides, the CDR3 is TGCAGCGTTAGGGAGACAGGTAGAGCCTACGAGCAGTACTTC. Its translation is CSVRETGRAYEQYF.

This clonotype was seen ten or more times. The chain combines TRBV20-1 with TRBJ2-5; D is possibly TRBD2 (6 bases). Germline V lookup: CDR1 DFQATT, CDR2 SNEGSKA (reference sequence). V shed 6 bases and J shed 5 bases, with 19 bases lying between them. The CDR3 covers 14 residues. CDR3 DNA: TGCAGTGCCACGGGCCTGGAGGGTCGGGAGACCCAGTACTTC. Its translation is CSATGLEGRETQYF.

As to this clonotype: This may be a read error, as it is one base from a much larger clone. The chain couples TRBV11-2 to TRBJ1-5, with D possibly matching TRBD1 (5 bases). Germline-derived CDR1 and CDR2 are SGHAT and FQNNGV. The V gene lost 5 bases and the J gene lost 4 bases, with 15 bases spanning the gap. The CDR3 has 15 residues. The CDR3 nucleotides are TGTGCCAGCAGCGGAAGTCCGGGACGAAATCAGCCCCAGCATTTT. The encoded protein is CASSGSPGRNQPQHF.

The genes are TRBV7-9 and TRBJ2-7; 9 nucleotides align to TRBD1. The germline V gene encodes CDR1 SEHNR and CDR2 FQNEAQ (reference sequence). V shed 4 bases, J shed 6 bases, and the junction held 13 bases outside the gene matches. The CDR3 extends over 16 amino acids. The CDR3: CASSWNRDRAGGEQYF. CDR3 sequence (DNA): TGTGCCAGCAGCTGGAACCGGGACAGGGCCGGAGGCGAGCAGTACTTC.

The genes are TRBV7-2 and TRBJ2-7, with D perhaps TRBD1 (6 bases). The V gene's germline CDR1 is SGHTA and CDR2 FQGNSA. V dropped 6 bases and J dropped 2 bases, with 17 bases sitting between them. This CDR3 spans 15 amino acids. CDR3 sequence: CASSFLSGETYEQYF. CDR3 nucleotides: TGTGCCAGCAGTTTTCTCTCAGGGGAGACCTACGAGCAGTACTTC.

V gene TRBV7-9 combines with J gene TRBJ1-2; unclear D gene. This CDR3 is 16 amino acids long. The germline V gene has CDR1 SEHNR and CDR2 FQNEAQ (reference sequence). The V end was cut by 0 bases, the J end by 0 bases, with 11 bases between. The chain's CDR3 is CASSLASALSNYGYTF. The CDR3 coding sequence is TGTGCCAGCAGCTTAGCTTCTGCACTCTCTAACTATGGCTACACCTTC.

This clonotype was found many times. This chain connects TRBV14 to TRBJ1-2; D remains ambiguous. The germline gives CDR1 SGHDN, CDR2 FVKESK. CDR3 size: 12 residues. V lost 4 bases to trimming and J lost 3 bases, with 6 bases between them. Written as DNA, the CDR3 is TGTGCCAGCAGCCCCCTGGACTATGGCTACACCTTC. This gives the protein CASSPLDYGYTF.

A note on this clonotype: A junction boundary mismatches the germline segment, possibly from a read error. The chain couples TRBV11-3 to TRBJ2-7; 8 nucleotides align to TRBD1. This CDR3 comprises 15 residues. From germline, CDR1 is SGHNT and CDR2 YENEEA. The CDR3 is CASSLLQGAVGELYF. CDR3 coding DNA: TGTGCCAGCAGCCTACTGCAGGGGGCGGTCGGGGAGCTGTACTTC.

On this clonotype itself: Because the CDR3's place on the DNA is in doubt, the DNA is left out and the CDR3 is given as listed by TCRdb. The CDR3 loop is CASSFYICSAPPGGGGYTEAFF. The chain employs TRBV11-1 and TRBJ1-1; whether TRBD1, the table's D call, matches the DNA was not checked. The CDR3 extends over 22 residues, inclusive of both ends. Germline CDR1 and CDR2: SGHAT and FQDESV (reference sequence).

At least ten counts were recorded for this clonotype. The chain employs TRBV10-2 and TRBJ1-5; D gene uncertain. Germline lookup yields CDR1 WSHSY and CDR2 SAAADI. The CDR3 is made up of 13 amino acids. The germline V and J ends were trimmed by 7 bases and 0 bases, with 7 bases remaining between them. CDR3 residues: CASTRLSNQPQHF. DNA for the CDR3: TGCGCCAGCACTAGACTTAGCAATCAGCCCCAGCATTTT.

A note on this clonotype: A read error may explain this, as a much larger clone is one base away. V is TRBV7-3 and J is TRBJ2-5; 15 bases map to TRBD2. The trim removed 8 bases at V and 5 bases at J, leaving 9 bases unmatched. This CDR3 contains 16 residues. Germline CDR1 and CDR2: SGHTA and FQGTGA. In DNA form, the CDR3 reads TGTGCCAGCGGCCGGACTAGCGGGGGGGCCGGGGAGACCCAGTACTTC. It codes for CASGRTSGGAGETQYF.

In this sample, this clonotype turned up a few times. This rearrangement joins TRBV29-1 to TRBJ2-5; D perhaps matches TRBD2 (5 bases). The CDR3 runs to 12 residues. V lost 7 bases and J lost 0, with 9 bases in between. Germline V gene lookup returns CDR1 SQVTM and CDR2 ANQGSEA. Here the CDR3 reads CSETRDQETQYF. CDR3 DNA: TGCAGCGAGACGAGGGACCAAGAGACCCAGTACTTC. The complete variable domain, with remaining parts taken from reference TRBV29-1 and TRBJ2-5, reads SAVISQKPSRDICQRGTSLTIQCQVDSQVTMMFWYRQQPGQSLTLIATANQGSEATYESGFVIDKFPISRPNLTFSTLTVSNMSPEDSSIYLCSETRDQETQYFGPGTRLLVL.

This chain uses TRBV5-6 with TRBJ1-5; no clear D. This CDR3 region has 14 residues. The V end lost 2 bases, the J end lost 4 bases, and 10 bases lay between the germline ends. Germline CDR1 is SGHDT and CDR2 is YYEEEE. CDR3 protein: CASSFGFGNQPQHF. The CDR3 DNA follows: TGTGCCAGCAGCTTTGGATTCGGGAATCAGCCCCAGCATTTT.